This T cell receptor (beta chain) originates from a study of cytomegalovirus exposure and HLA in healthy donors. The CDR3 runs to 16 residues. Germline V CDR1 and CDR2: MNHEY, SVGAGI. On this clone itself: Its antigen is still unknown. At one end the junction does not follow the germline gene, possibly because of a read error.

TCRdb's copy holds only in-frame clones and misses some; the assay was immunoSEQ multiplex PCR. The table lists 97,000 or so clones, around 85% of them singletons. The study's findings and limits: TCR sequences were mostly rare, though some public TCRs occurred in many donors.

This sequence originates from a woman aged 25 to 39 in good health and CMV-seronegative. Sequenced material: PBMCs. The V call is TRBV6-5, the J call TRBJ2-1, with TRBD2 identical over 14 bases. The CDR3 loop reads CASSFLKGLAGVEEFF. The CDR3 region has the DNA TGTGCCAGCAGTTTCCTTAAGGGACTAGCGGGAGTTGAGGAGTTCTTC.